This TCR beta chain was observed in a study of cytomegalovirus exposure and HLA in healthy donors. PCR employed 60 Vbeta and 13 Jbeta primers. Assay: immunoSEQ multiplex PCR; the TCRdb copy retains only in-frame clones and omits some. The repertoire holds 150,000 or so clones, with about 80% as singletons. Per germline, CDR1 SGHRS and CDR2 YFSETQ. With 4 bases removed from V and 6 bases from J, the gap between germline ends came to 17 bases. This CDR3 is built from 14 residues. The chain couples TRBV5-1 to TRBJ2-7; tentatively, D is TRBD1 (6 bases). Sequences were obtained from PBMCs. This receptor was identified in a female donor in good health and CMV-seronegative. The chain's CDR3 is CASSPDRGSIEQYF. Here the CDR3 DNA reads TGCGCCAGCAGCCCGGACAGAGGGTCAATCGAGCAGTACTTC.